The 29 T cell receptor beta chains given below trace back to one sample, sequenced in a study of T cells in Graves' hyperthyroidism and ophthalmopathy. Template material for amplifying TCR beta CDR3 regions consisted of RNA transcripts. The primer set for the first-round RT-PCR of the TCR CDR3 was HTBI. TCRdb fed the multiplex PCR reads into MiXCR, producing one record per CDR3 protein. The table shows a few hundred thousand distinct CDR3 sequences, with 46% occurring only once. The sample was peripheral blood or thyroid tissue (not recorded which). Source of these receptors: a woman aged 18 to 35 with Graves' hyperthyroidism.

This clonotype was seen ten or more times. This chain's CDR3 is CASSLERRADEQYF. The CDR3, as DNA: TGCGCCAGCAGCCTCGAGAGGAGGGCGGACGAGCAGTACTTC. The chain couples TRBV4-1 to TRBJ2-7, with D perhaps TRBD2 (6 bases). Trimming left V 4 bases short and J 5 bases short, with 15 bases between. Germline V gene data show CDR1 as MGHRA and CDR2 as YSYEKL. The CDR3 is made up of 14 amino acids.

A note on this clonotype: With a much larger clone just one base away, this may be a read error. The chain carries TRBV20-1 and TRBJ1-5; D perhaps matches TRBD1 (5 bases). Trimming left V 6 bases short and J 0 bases short, with 15 bases between. The CDR3 consists of 15 residues. CDR1 is DFQATT, CDR2 SNEGSKA, per germline (reference sequence). This CDR3 reads CSAAPGRGSNQPQHF. CDR3 nucleotides: TGCAGTGCCGCTCCGGGACGGGGTAGCAATCAGCCCCAGCATTTT.

This clonotype was seen repeatedly, ten times or more. This chain joins TRBV7-6 and TRBJ1-4, with D perhaps TRBD1 (5 bases). Germline values: CDR1 SGHVS, CDR2 FNYEAQ. Between the trimmed V and J ends, which lost 1 base and 7 bases, there was a span of 13 bases. CDR3 length equals 15 residues. CDR3 region: CASSLDPGRGEKLFF. The CDR3 DNA follows: TGTGCCAGCAGCTTAGATCCGGGACGGGGTGAAAAACTGTTTTTT.

In this sample, this clonotype turned up many times. The rearrangement uses TRBV5-5 and TRBJ2-5; D is unclear. The germline gives CDR1 SGHKS, CDR2 YYEKEE (reference sequence). V was cut by 1 base and J by 4 bases, with 14 bases left in between. The CDR3 runs to 15 residues. CDR3 nucleotide sequence: TGTGCCAGCAGCTTGTTGTCCGACGCGAGAGAGACCCAGTACTTC. Translation: CASSLLSDARETQYF.

The chain carries TRBV2 and TRBJ2-5; 10 bases are shared with TRBD2. V was pared by 5 bases and J by 4 bases, with 16 bases of the junction left unmatched. CDR3 size: 18 residues. The germline gives CDR1 SNHLY, CDR2 FYNNEI. The CDR3 spells CASSFGGGTSALRETQYF. In DNA form, the CDR3 reads TGTGCCAGCAGTTTCGGCGGGGGGACTAGCGCCCTCCGAGAGACCCAGTACTTC.

This clonotype was picked up many times. This rearrangement joins TRBV5-1 to TRBJ1-2, with 7 bases that match TRBD1. Germline V gives CDR1 SGHRS, CDR2 YFSETQ. The CDR3 spans 13 residues. Trimming at V came to 0 bases and at J to 7 bases, leaving 3 bases not matched to a gene. The CDR3 region has the DNA TGCGCCAGCAGCTTGGGCGGGACAGCTGGCTACACCTTC. It codes for CASSLGGTAGYTF.

This clonotype has a count of ten or more. V and J are TRBV5-1 and TRBJ2-5; D gene unclear. Trimming pared 5 bases from V and 1 base from J, leaving 9 bases between. The germline V gene encodes CDR1 SGHRS and CDR2 YFSETQ. The CDR3 covers 13 residues. The CDR3: CASRPYLQETQYF. The CDR3 DNA reads as TGCGCCAGCAGGCCGTACCTCCAAGAGACCCAGTACTTC.

The chain couples TRBV25-1 to TRBJ2-1, with 14 positions matching TRBD2. Germline V gene data show CDR1 as MGHDK and CDR2 as SYGVNS. The CDR3 totals 17 residues. V gave up 1 base and J gave up 9 bases; unmatched junction bases: 8. The CDR3 DNA reads TGTGCCAGCAGTGAATCAGGGGGACTAGCGGGAGTAGGTGAGCAGTTCTTC. Translation: CASSESGGLAGVGEQFF.

This clonotype was counted many times. The chain joins TRBV7-2 to TRBJ1-3, with 7 bases that match TRBD1. The V gene end was trimmed by 5 bases and the J gene end by 0 bases; junction bases not matched to a gene: 7. There are 16 residues in the CDR3. CDR1 is SGHTA and CDR2 is FQGNSA in the germline V gene. The CDR3 DNA sequence: TGTGCCAGCAGCCGCATGACAGGGTTCTCTGGAAACACCATATATTTT. Encoded protein: CASSRMTGFSGNTIYF.

The chain carries TRBV7-3 and TRBJ1-2; a weak D match, TRBD1 (5 bases). Trimming removed 5 bases from V and 6 bases from J, with 13 bases in between. Looked up from germline, CDR1 is SGHTA and CDR2 is FQGTGA. The CDR3 length is 13 residues. The CDR3 reads CASSPDSRDGYTF. The CDR3 DNA follows: TGTGCCAGCAGCCCTGACAGCCGAGATGGCTACACCTTC.

About this clonotype: The CDR3 does not end in the conserved phenylalanine or tryptophan, so this is likely a read error. The DNA is left out, because the CDR3 cannot be placed on it with certainty; the CDR3 is given as TCRdb lists it. CDR3 protein: CASSTHGGHY. The chain carries TRBV7-9 and TRBJ1-3; the table assigns TRBD1, which was not confirmed against the DNA. Germline V gives CDR1 SEHNR, CDR2 FQNEAQ (reference sequence). With termini counted, the CDR3 has 10 amino acids.

The gene calls are TRBV7-9 and TRBJ2-7, with 9 nucleotides matching TRBD1. Germline CDR1 is SEHNR and CDR2 is FQNEAQ (reference sequence). This CDR3 region has 13 residues. V gave up 11 bases and J gave up 3 bases; unmatched junction bases: 8. This CDR3 is CACNPGQGYEQYF. In DNA form, the CDR3 reads TGTGCCTGCAATCCGGGACAGGGCTACGAGCAGTACTTC.

This clonotype came up many times. This sequence joins TRBV11-2 and TRBJ1-3; tentatively, D is TRBD1 (6 bases). Germline CDR1 and CDR2: SGHAT and FQNNGV. There are 15 residues in the CDR3. V gave up 3 bases and J gave up 0 bases, with 9 bases separating them. The CDR3 nucleotides read TGTGCCAGCAGCTTCACAGGGCCCTCTGGAAACACCATATATTTT. The encoded protein is CASSFTGPSGNTIYF.

Ten or more counts support this clonotype. The chain carries TRBV25-1 and TRBJ1-1, with 8 nucleotides matching TRBD1. The CDR3 is made up of 16 amino acids. V lost 2 bases, J lost 1 base, and 6 bases stayed unmatched. From germline, CDR1 is MGHDK and CDR2 SYGVNS. CDR3 sequence reads: CASSEGWTGRNTEAFF. CDR3 sequence (DNA): TGTGCCAGCAGTGAAGGATGGACAGGGAGGAACACTGAAGCTTTCTTT.

The J gene is TRBJ2-3, the V gene TRBV19; 9 nucleotides line up with TRBD2. CDR3 length: 14 residues. Germline CDR1 is LNHDA and CDR2 is SQIVND (reference sequence). V shed 6 bases, J shed 1 base, and the junction held 2 bases outside the gene matches. CDR3 DNA: TGTGCCAGTAGACAGCGGGAGGGCACAGATACGCAGTATTTT. Its protein is CASRQREGTDTQYF.

This clonotype was detected ten times or more. V gene TRBV2 combines with J gene TRBJ1-6; 8 nucleotides agree with TRBD1. With V trimmed by 5 bases and J by 7 bases, 7 bases remained unmatched. The CDR3 covers 15 residues. Germline loops: CDR1 SNHLY, CDR2 FYNNEI. In DNA form, the CDR3 reads TGTGCCAGCAGTCCTCAGACAGGGGCCAATTCACCCCTCCACTTT. Amino acids: CASSPQTGANSPLHF. Variable domain in full (rest from reference TRBV2 and TRBJ1-6): EPEVTQTPSHQVTQMGQEVILRCVPISNHLYFYWYRQILGQKVEFLVSFYNNEISEKSEIFDDQFSVERPDGSNFTLKIRSTKLEDSAMYFCASSPQTGANSPLHFGNGTRLTVT.

The table lists this clonotype with many counts. The DNA of the CDR3 is TGTGCCAGCAGTGAATCGGAAGGGAACTATGGCTACACCTTC. Residues: CASSESEGNYGYTF. The gene calls are TRBV2 and TRBJ1-2; no definite D call. CDR3 length: 14 amino acids. Trimming cost V 2 bases and J 2 bases, with 9 bases left between them. Germline CDR1 is SNHLY and CDR2 is FYNNEI.

In this sample, this clonotype turned up many times. The chain has TRBV6-5 and TRBJ2-7; D ambiguous. Germline V gene sequence: CDR1 MNHEY, CDR2 SVGAGI. The CDR3 consists of 13 residues. V dropped 9 bases and J dropped 2 bases, with 14 bases sitting between them. The CDR3 reads CASSSGWAYEQYF. The CDR3 region has the DNA TGTGCCAGTTCCTCCGGGTGGGCCTACGAGCAGTACTTC.

This chain links TRBV10-3 with TRBJ2-7; 13 bases map to TRBD2. The V gene end was trimmed by 4 bases and the J gene end by 3 bases; junction bases not matched to a gene: 3. Germline V gene sequence: CDR1 ENHRY, CDR2 SYGVKD. This CDR3 is built from 15 residues. CDR3 in amino acids: CAISGTSGRDYEQYF. The CDR3, as DNA: TGTGCCATCAGTGGGACTAGCGGGAGAGACTACGAGCAGTACTTC.

This clonotype was counted at least ten times. The gene calls are TRBV19 and TRBJ1-4, with D unclear. CDR1 is LNHDA and CDR2 is SQIVND in the germline V gene (reference sequence). The length of the CDR3 is 10 residues. V shed 10 bases and J shed 11 bases, with 11 bases lying between them. The CDR3 region is CATGLNKLFF. The CDR3, as DNA: TGTGCCACCGGACTTAACAAACTGTTTTTT.

This clonotype was recorded many times. The gene calls are TRBV29-1 and TRBJ1-1; D is possibly TRBD1 (5 bases). V was cut by 6 bases and J by 1 base, with 12 bases left in between. Germline V gene sequence: CDR1 SQVTM, CDR2 ANQGSEA. The CDR3 runs to 13 residues. For the CDR3, the DNA is TGCAGCGTGAAGTGGGGACCGAACACTGAAGCTTTCTTT. Protein product: CSVKWGPNTEAFF.

The V and J genes are TRBV5-1 and TRBJ1-2, with 7 bases matching TRBD1. CDR3 length: 16 residues. Germline V gene lookup returns CDR1 SGHRS and CDR2 YFSETQ. J was trimmed by 9 bases and V by 4 bases; bases with no gene match: 18. Here the CDR3 DNA reads TGCGCCAGCAGCCCCGAGACGATCAGACAGGGCCTGAGCTACACCTTC. This gives the protein CASSPETIRQGLSYTF.

This clonotype was counted at least ten times. The rearrangement joins TRBV5-8 to TRBJ1-2; no firm D call. V was cut by 7 bases and J by 5 bases, with 21 bases left in between. The CDR3 contains 15 residues. The V gene's germline CDR1 is SGHTS and CDR2 YDEGEE. The CDR3 DNA sequence: TGTGCCAGCCTCGGGTTACGACACAAACCTTATGGCTACACCTTC. Protein: CASLGLRHKPYGYTF.

CDR3 DNA sequence: TGTGCCACCAGCAGAGAGGGACTAGCAAGCACGGGCTCCTACGAGCAGTACTTC. This gives the protein CATSREGLASTGSYEQYF. The chain recombines TRBV15 with TRBJ2-7; 9 bases agree with TRBD2. This CDR3 contains 18 residues. V dropped 0 bases and J dropped 0; count of bases not matched to a gene: 9. Germline-derived CDR1 and CDR2 are LNHNV and YYDKDF (reference sequence).

This clonotype occurred once. The gene calls are TRBV10-3 and TRBJ1-1, with TRBD1 matching over 8 bases. V lost 6 bases, J lost 1 base, and 4 bases stayed unmatched. Looked up from germline, CDR1 is ENHRY and CDR2 is SYGVKD. There are 14 residues in the CDR3. The CDR3 sequence is CAISGQGGNTEAFF. The CDR3 DNA reads TGTGCCATCAGCGGACAGGGAGGGAACACTGAAGCTTTCTTT.

This clonotype was seen more than once but under ten times. The chain couples TRBV4-2 to TRBJ2-2; 13 bases map to TRBD2. This CDR3 spans 19 amino acids. The germline V gene encodes CDR1 LGHNA and CDR2 YNFKEQ. The ends lost 4 bases at V and 3 bases at J; junction bases unmatched: 11. This CDR3 reads CASSRLLGLAGVDTGELFF. DNA of the CDR3: TGTGCCAGCAGCCGACTTCTAGGACTAGCGGGAGTTGACACCGGGGAGCTGTTTTTT.

V gene TRBV12-3 or TRBV12-4 combines with J gene TRBJ2-1; D is perhaps TRBD1 (5 bases). The CDR3 totals 12 residues. V was trimmed by 1 base and J by 8 bases, leaving 6 bases between them. The CDR3 bases are TGTGCCAGCAGTTTAGGGGGCGATGAGCAGTTCTTC. Translating gives CASSLGGDEQFF.

This rearrangement joins TRBV29-1 to TRBJ1-2; 7 bases match TRBD1. Looked up from germline, CDR1 is SQVTM and CDR2 is ANQGSEA. With V trimmed by 3 bases and J by 3 bases, 4 bases remained unmatched. The CDR3 is 13 amino acids. In DNA, the CDR3 is TGCAGCGTTGATCAGGGGGATGACTATGGCTACACCTTC. This translates into CSVDQGDDYGYTF.

This clonotype was seen at least ten times. The chain employs TRBV6-1 and TRBJ1-1; a possible D gene is TRBD1 (6 bases). This CDR3 is built from 14 residues. Trimming took 5 bases from V and 7 from J, leaving 17 bases between them. Germline V gene lookup returns CDR1 MNHNS and CDR2 SASEGT. The CDR3 spells CASSPSGAAYEAFF. The CDR3 region has the DNA TGTGCCAGCAGTCCATCGGGGGCGGCCTATGAAGCTTTCTTT.